This T cell receptor (beta chain) was captured by sequencing in a study of cytomegalovirus exposure and HLA in healthy donors. Regarding the study as a whole: Listed as cytomegalovirus-associated were 150 to 200 TCR beta chains.

With 60 Vbeta and 13 Jbeta primers, the PCR was carried out. TCRdb keeps only in-frame clones here, not all; method: immunoSEQ multiplex PCR. The profile shows 180,000 or so clones, more than 60% of them singletons. Points on this clone: Its specificity is unknown.

The clonotype comes from a woman in her forties in good health and CMV-seropositive. The source material was PBMCs.

The CDR3 loop is CASSPWLAGGGNEQFF. The CDR3 DNA reads TGCGCCAGCAGCCCGTGGCTAGCGGGAGGGGGTAATGAGCAGTTCTTC. The chain is built from TRBV5-1 and TRBJ2-1, with 12 bases fitting TRBD2. The length of the CDR3 is 16 residues. J gave up 7 bases and V 4 bases, and 9 bases lay outside the gene matches. Germline assignment: CDR1 SGHRS and CDR2 YFSETQ.